Listed below are T cell receptor beta chains from one sample, sequenced in a study of shared clonotypes between healthy human individuals. The repertoire was sequenced with immunoSEQ multiplex PCR; TCRdb's copy has only in-frame clones and lacks some. The sample carries about 1 million clones, around 75% recorded once. The sequenced sample was memory CD4+ T cells sorted from blood. The receptors originated from a man between 18 and 29 years old in good health. CDR3s include the opening cysteine and the closing phenylalanine or tryptophan. A D gene is named only where the DNA matches it firmly. Rows give clone size only sometimes, using once, few, many, or a class for an expanded clone.

v_gene	abundance	d_gene	j_gene	CDR3aa	CDR3nt
TRBV2	.	TRBD1	TRBJ2-3	CASSEGQGNKHF	TGTGCCAGCAGTGAAGGACAGGGTAATAAGCATTTT
TRBV5-4	.	TRBD1	TRBJ1-1	CASSLPDRGYEAFF	TGTGCCAGCAGCTTACCCGACAGGGGGTATGAAGCTTTCTTT
TRBV9	.	TRBD1	TRBJ1-2	CASSVGSTGAEGSGYTF	TGTGCCAGCAGCGTAGGATCAACAGGGGCCGAAGGAAGTGGCTACACCTTC
TRBV18	.	.	TRBJ2-7	CASSFYEEQYF	TGTGCCAGCTCATTTTACGAGGAGCAGTACTTC
TRBV19	.	.	TRBJ1-4	CASRRQVNEKLFF	TGTGCCAGTAGGCGTCAGGTTAATGAAAAACTGTTTTTT
TRBV6-1	few	.	TRBJ2-7	CASSEAGFRQYF	TGTGCCAGCAGTGAAGCTGGCTTCCGTCAGTACTTC
TRBV7-2	.	.	TRBJ2-7	CASSLAGGVSVYEQYF	TGTGCCAGCAGCTTAGCGGGCGGGGTATCGGTCTACGAGCAGTACTTC
TRBV5-1	once	.	TRBJ1-1	CASGAGVISWNTEAFF	TGCGCCAGCGGAGCAGGGGTGATTTCCTGGAACACTGAAGCTTTCTTT
TRBV10-3	.	TRBD1	TRBJ1-1	CAISERTGGITEAFF	TGTGCCATCAGTGAAAGGACAGGGGGGATCACTGAAGCTTTCTTT
TRBV10-3	.	TRBD2	TRBJ2-2	CAISPGVAGGSGELFF	TGTGCCATCAGCCCCGGGGTAGCGGGGGGTTCCGGGGAGCTGTTTTTT
TRBV5-1	.	.	TRBJ2-5	CASSTRGETQYF	TGCGCCAGCAGCACCCGGGGAGAGACCCAGTACTTC
TRBV19	.	.	TRBJ1-5	CASSMGGGGGNQPQHF	TGTGCCAGTAGTATGGGGGGCGGAGGTGGCAATCAGCCCCAGCATTTT
TRBV6-1	.	TRBD1	TRBJ1-2	CATAGQGAHGYTF	TGTGCCACGGCCGGGCAGGGGGCGCATGGCTACACCTTC
TRBV30	once	.	TRBJ1-4	CAWSGDIPNEKLFF	TGTGCCTGGAGTGGAGACATCCCTAATGAAAAACTGTTTTTT
TRBV14	.	TRBD2	TRBJ2-1	CASSQAQRGYNEQFF	TGTGCCAGCAGCCAAGCCCAGCGGGGATACAATGAGCAGTTCTTC
TRBV14	.	.	TRBJ2-7	CASSQVVGFSYEQYF	TGTGCCAGCAGCCAAGTGGTAGGGTTCTCCTACGAGCAGTACTTC
TRBV7-2	.	.	TRBJ2-3	CASSLWEQSTDTQYF	TGTGCCAGCAGCTTATGGGAACAGAGCACAGATACGCAGTATTTT
TRBV7-2	.	TRBD1	TRBJ2-7	CASSPTGHSYEQYF	TGTGCCAGCAGTCCGACAGGGCACAGCTACGAGCAGTACTTC
TRBV29-1	.	.	TRBJ1-2	CSVTADYGYTF	TGCAGCGTTACGGCCGACTATGGCTACACCTTC
TRBV5-4	.	TRBD1	TRBJ1-1	CASSPGQMNTEAFF	TGTGCCAGCAGCCCGGGACAGATGAACACTGAAGCTTTCTTT
TRBV28	.	TRBD2	TRBJ2-2	CASSSPDGSGANTGELFF	TGTGCCAGCAGCTCCCCGGATGGTAGCGGGGCGAACACCGGGGAGCTGTTTTTT
TRBV6-5	many	TRBD2	TRBJ2-1	CAGSGLANNEQFF	TGTGCCGGTTCCGGACTAGCGAACAATGAGCAGTTCTTC
TRBV10-3	.	.	TRBJ2-7	CAIRGAHEQYF	TGTGCCATCAGAGGGGCCCACGAGCAGTACTTC
TRBV28	.	.	TRBJ2-3	CASSLPPGRKSTDTQYF	TGTGCCAGCAGTTTACCCCCTGGGAGGAAGAGCACAGATACGCAGTATTTT
TRBV11-3	few	.	TRBJ2-2	CASSVGNTGELFF	TGTGCCAGCAGTGTGGGAAACACCGGGGAGCTGTTTTTT
TRBV4-1	once	.	TRBJ1-2	CASSQDRWVLGYTF	TGCGCCAGCAGCCAAGATAGGTGGGTGTTAGGCTACACCTTC
TRBV18	.	.	TRBJ1-5	CASSPFPGNSNQPQHF	TGTGCCAGCTCACCATTCCCGGGGAATAGCAATCAGCCCCAGCATTTT
TRBV19	.	.	TRBJ1-2	CASSMKGSHGYTF	TGTGCCAGTAGTATGAAGGGTTCGCATGGCTACACCTTC
TRBV30	.	.	TRBJ2-7	CAWSDRNEQYF	TGTGCCTGGAGTGATAGGAACGAGCAGTACTTC
TRBV29-1	once	TRBD2	TRBJ2-3	CSVEQGGTDTQYF	TGCAGCGTTGAACAGGGAGGGACAGATACGCAGTATTTT
TRBV5-3	.	.	TRBJ2-2	CARSIPGTPTGELFF	TGTGCCAGAAGCATCCCCGGGACTCCAACCGGGGAGCTGTTTTTT
TRBV6-6	once	TRBD1	TRBJ1-1	CGTGTGNFGAFF	TGTGGGACCGGGACAGGGAATTTTGGAGCTTTCTTT
TRBV11-2	.	.	TRBJ1-2	CASSLSSLGRNGYTF	TGTGCCAGCAGCTTATCATCTTTAGGGCGGAATGGCTACACCTTC
TRBV6-1	.	TRBD1	TRBJ1-5	CASSPRTGANQPQHF	TGTGCCAGCAGTCCTCGGACAGGGGCAAATCAGCCCCAGCATTTT
TRBV28	.	TRBD1	TRBJ1-5	CASRFDRGPNQPQHF	TGTGCCAGCAGATTTGACAGGGGGCCTAATCAGCCCCAGCATTTT
TRBV6-5	once	TRBD1	TRBJ2-3	CASSFTGGPDTQYF	TGTGCCAGCAGTTTCACAGGGGGCCCCGATACGCAGTATTTT
TRBV6-1	few	TRBD1	TRBJ2-3	CASTELGTGNTDTQYF	TGTGCCAGCACTGAGCTCGGGACAGGGAACACAGATACGCAGTATTTT
TRBV7-2	.	TRBD1	TRBJ2-5	CASRDRAGETQYF	TGTGCCAGCCGGGACAGGGCCGGTGAGACCCAGTACTTC
TRBV6-1	.	TRBD1	TRBJ2-7	CASSHEDRGTYEQYF	TGTGCCAGCAGTCACGAGGACAGGGGGACCTACGAGCAGTACTTC
TRBV5-1	once	TRBD1	TRBJ2-1	CASSLSTGANNEQFF	TGCGCCAGCAGCTTGTCGACAGGGGCTAACAATGAGCAGTTCTTC
TRBV4-1	.	TRBD1	TRBJ2-7	CASSQGAGGPYEQYF	TGCGCCAGCAGCCAGGGGGCAGGGGGCCCCTACGAGCAGTACTTC
TRBV7-2	.	TRBD2	TRBJ2-1	CASSWASGANNEQFF	TGTGCCAGCAGCTGGGCAAGCGGGGCAAACAATGAGCAGTTCTTC